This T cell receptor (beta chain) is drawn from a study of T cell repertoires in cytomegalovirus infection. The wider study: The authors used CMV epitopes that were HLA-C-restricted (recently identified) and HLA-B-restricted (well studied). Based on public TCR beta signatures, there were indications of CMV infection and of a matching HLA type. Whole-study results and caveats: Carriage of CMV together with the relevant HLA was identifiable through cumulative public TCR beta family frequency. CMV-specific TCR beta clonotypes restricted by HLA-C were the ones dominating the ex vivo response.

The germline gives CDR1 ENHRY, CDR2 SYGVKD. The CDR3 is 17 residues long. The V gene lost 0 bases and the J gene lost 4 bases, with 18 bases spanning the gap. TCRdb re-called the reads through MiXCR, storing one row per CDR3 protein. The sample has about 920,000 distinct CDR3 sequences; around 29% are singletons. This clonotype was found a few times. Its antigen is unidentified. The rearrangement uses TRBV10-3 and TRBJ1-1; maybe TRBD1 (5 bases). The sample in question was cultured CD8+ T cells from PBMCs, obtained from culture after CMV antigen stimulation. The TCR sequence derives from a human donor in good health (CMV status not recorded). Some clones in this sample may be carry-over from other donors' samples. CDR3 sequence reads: CAISESGQGPLFTEAFF. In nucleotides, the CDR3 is TGTGCCATCAGTGAGTCGGGGCAGGGTCCCCTTTTCACTGAAGCTTTCTTT.